The clone carrying this TCR beta chain was seen more than once but under ten times. The entry originates in a study of T cell changes during pregnancy in multiple sclerosis. Using immunoSEQ multiplex PCR, the repertoire was profiled, and TCRdb retains in-frame clones only, with some absent. The profile covers roughly 73,000 clones, with 90% to 95% appearing a single time and around 2.2% taken by the ten largest. V lost 5 bases and J lost 7; bases outside the gene matches: 7. Germline lookup yields CDR1 SNHLY and CDR2 FYNNEI. The length of the CDR3 is 13 residues. The sequence came from a female donor in good health, enrolled as a control in a pregnancy study. This rearrangement joins TRBV2 to TRBJ1-1, with TRBD1 matching over 7 bases. The sequenced sample was peripheral blood, obtained in the second trimester of pregnancy. The CDR3 DNA reads TGTGCCAGCAGTTTAGACAGGGCGCGTGAAGCTTTCTTT. This gives the protein CASSLDRAREAFF.